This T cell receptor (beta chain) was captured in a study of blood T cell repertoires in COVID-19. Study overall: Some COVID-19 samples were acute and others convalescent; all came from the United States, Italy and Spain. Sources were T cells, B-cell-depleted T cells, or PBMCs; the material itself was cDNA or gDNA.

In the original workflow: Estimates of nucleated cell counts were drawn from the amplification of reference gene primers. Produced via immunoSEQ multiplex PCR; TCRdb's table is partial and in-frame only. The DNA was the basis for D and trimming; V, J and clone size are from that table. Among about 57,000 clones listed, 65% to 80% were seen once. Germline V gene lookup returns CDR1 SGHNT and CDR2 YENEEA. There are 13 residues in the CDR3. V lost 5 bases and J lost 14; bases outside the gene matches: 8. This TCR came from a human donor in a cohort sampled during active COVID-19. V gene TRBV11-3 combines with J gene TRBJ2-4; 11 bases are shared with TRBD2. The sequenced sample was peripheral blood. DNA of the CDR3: TGTGCCAGCAGCCGGACTAGCGGGCAGAAGGAGTACTTC. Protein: CASSRTSGQKEYF.